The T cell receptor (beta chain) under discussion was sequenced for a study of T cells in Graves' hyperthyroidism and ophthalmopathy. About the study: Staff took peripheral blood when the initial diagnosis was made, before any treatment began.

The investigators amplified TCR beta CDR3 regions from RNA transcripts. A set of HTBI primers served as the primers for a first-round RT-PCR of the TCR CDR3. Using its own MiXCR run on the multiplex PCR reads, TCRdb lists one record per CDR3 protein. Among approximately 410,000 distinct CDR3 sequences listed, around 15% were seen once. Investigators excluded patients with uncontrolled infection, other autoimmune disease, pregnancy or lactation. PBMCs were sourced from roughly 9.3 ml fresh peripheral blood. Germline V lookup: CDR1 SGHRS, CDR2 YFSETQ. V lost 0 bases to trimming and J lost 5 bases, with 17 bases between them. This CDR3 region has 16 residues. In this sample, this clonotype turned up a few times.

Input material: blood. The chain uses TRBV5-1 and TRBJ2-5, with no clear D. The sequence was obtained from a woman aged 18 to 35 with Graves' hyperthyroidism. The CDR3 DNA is TGCGCCAGCAGCTTGGGTCTCGGTCCAAAAGGGGAGACCCAGTACTTC. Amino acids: CASSLGLGPKGETQYF.